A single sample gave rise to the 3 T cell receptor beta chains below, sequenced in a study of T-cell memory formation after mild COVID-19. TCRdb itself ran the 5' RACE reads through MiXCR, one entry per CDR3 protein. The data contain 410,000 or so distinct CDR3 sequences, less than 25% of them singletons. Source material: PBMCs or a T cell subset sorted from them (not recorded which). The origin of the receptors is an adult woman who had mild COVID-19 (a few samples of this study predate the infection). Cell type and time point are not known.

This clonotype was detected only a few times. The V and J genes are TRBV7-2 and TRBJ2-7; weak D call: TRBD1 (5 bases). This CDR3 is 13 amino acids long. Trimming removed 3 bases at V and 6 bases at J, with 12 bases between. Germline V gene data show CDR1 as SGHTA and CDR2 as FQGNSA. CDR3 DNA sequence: TGTGCCAGCAGCTTTTCAGGGATGGGCGAGCAGTACTTC. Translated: CASSFSGMGEQYF.

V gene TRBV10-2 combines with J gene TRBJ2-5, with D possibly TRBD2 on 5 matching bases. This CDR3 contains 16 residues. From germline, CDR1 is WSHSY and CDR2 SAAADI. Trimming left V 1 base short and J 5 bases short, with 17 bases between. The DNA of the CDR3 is TGCGCCAGCAGTGAGTTAGGCGGGTCCGTGGAGGAGACCCAGTACTTC. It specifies CASSELGGSVEETQYF.

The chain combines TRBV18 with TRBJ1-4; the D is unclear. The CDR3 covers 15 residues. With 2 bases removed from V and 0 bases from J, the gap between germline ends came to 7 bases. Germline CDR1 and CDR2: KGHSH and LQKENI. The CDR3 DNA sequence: TGTGCCAGCTCACCAGGAGTTTCAACTAATGAAAAACTGTTTTTT. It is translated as CASSPGVSTNEKLFF.